This paragraph covers one T cell receptor (beta chain) sequence. How the authors handled the data: Amplified reference gene primers provided the basis for estimating nucleated cell counts. Generated by immunoSEQ multiplex PCR, the TCRdb table keeps only in-frame clones and is missing some. That table gives V, J and clone size, and the DNA gave D and trimming. The sample lists about 230,000 clones; around 83% were seen once. The data stem from a study of blood T cell repertoires in COVID-19. Study details: T cells, B-cell-depleted T cells, or PBMCs provided the cDNA or gDNA that served as material.

The sample taken for sequencing was peripheral blood. The sequence derives from a woman aged 45-59 years with acute or convalescent COVID-19.

For the CDR3, the DNA is TGTGCCAGCAGCCAAGATCGAGGGACTAGCGGGAGTAGGCCAGATACGCAGTATTTT. It yields the protein CASSQDRGTSGSRPDTQYF. This sequence joins TRBV4-2 and TRBJ2-3; 14 bases match TRBD2. CDR1 LGHNA and CDR2 YNFKEQ come from the germline V gene. The CDR3 covers 19 residues. V trimming: 0 bases; J trimming: 4 bases; junction bases outside the gene matches: 9.